What follows are 13 T cell receptor beta chains derived from one specimen sequenced in a study of cytomegalovirus exposure and HLA in healthy donors (dated by TCRdb to between 2016 and 2019). Libraries came from the immunoSEQ multiplex PCR assay. The multiplex PCR relied on a mix of 60 forward primers for TCR Vbeta segments and 13 reverse primers for TCR Jbeta segments. TCRdb obtained this table from immuneACCESS and retained in-frame rearrangements with V and J assigned. These tables miss some clones; where compared with another copy, unresolved V genes account for less than half of the shortfall, and the remainder is unexplained. This sample holds around 150,000 clones; approximately 62% were observed only once. The top ten hold around 1.6% of the sample. Source material: PBMCs. These receptors came from a human donor in good health.

The V and J genes are TRBV5-1 and TRBJ2-3; D perhaps matches TRBD1 (5 bases). V lost 2 bases to trimming and J lost 1 base, with 14 bases between them. The CDR3 has 16 amino acids. In germline, CDR1 is SGHRS, CDR2 YFSETQ. The CDR3 DNA reads as TGCGCCAGCAGCTTTGACAGACTGGGTGGCACAGATACGCAGTATTTT. It translates to CASSFDRLGGTDTQYF.

V usage is TRBV18 and J usage is TRBJ1-5; 11 nucleotides align to TRBD1. With 0 bases clipped from V and 3 bases from J, the junction kept 7 bases outside the gene matches. The CDR3 length is 18 residues. The germline CDR1 and CDR2 sequences are KGHSH and LQKENI. The CDR3 DNA reads TGTGCCAGCTCACCACCGGTGGGACAGGGGGAGGACAATCAGCCCCAGCATTTT. Residues: CASSPPVGQGEDNQPQHF.

The chain employs TRBV10-3 and TRBJ2-1, with 9 bases lining up with TRBD2. V dropped 7 bases and J dropped 5; count of bases not matched to a gene: 12. CDR3 length: 16 amino acids. Germline V gene sequence: CDR1 ENHRY, CDR2 SYGVKD. CDR3 loop: CAITRGAGGPHNEQFF. As DNA, the CDR3 is TGTGCCATCACCCGAGGCGCGGGAGGGCCTCACAATGAGCAGTTCTTC.

This clone was observed once. V usage is TRBV6-5 and J usage is TRBJ1-4; 8 nucleotides line up with TRBD1. This CDR3 spans 13 amino acids. Germline V lookup: CDR1 MNHEY, CDR2 SVGAGI. Losses at the gene ends were 4 bases for V and 7 bases for J; bases not matched to a gene: 2. The CDR3 here is CASSSGQVEKLFF. CDR3 DNA sequence: TGTGCCAGCAGTTCGGGACAGGTTGAAAAACTGTTTTTT.

The chain has TRBV28 and TRBJ2-3; 7 bases match TRBD2. Germline V lookup: CDR1 MDHEN, CDR2 SYDVKM. Losses at the gene ends were 9 bases for V and 2 bases for J; bases not matched to a gene: 8. The CDR3 consists of 14 residues. CDR3 nucleotide sequence: TGTGCCAGTCGTGGAGCGGGGACCACAGATACGCAGTATTTT. Its protein product is CASRGAGTTDTQYF.

This chain uses TRBV7-3 with TRBJ2-1, with 9 bases aligning to TRBD1. The CDR3 loop spans 13 amino acids. CDR1 SGHTA and CDR2 FQGTGA come from the germline V gene. Trimming took 4 bases from V and 6 from J; bases not matched to a gene: 1. CDR3 sequence reads: CASSSTGGNEQFF. In DNA, the CDR3 is TGTGCCAGCAGCTCGACAGGGGGCAATGAGCAGTTCTTC.

The count of this clone is one. The J gene is TRBJ2-3, the V gene TRBV4-1; D is unclear. The length of the CDR3 is 13 residues. The V and J ends lost 4 bases and 10 bases respectively, with 15 bases between them. Germline CDR1 MGHRA, CDR2 YSYEKL. The CDR3 coding sequence is TGCGCCAGCAGCCGACAAATAGGTGATGCGCAGTATTTT. Protein: CASSRQIGDAQYF.

The chain links TRBV15 to TRBJ2-1, with 7 bases identical to TRBD2. Trimming cost V 4 bases and J 6 bases; bases outside gene matches: 6. This CDR3 has 14 amino acids. Looked up from germline, CDR1 is LNHNV and CDR2 is YYDKDF (reference sequence). The chain's CDR3 is CATSNPGLPNEQFF. The CDR3 DNA follows: TGTGCCACCAGCAACCCGGGACTACCCAATGAGCAGTTCTTC.

This clone has just a few counts. V and J are TRBV5-6 and TRBJ1-1; no clear D gene. V was trimmed by 1 base and J by 5 bases, leaving 6 bases between them. The CDR3 runs to 12 residues. From germline, CDR1 is SGHDT and CDR2 YYEEEE. The CDR3: CASSLRRTEAFF. The CDR3 region has the DNA TGTGCCAGCAGCTTGAGGAGGACTGAAGCTTTCTTT. Together with reference TRBV5-6 and TRBJ1-1, the CDR3 gives the full variable domain: DAGVTQSPTHLIKTRGQQVTLRCSPKSGHDTVSWYQQALGQGPQFIFQYYEEEERQRGNFPDRFSGHQFPNYSSELNVNALLLGDSALYLCASSLRRTEAFFGQGTRLTVV.

The J gene is TRBJ2-7, the V gene TRBV11-3; 9 bases align to TRBD1. CDR3 length: 14 residues. The J segment lost 3 bases and the V segment lost 5 bases, leaving 5 bases of the junction unmatched. Germline-derived CDR1 and CDR2 are SGHNT and YENEEA. As DNA, the CDR3 is TGTGCCAGCAGCCCGTGGACAGGGGACTACGAGCAGTACTTC. Amino acids: CASSPWTGDYEQYF.

This clone was counted only a few times. The V and J genes are TRBV5-8 and TRBJ2-7; D may be TRBD1 (5 bases). V was shortened by 0 bases and J by 7 bases, with 11 bases between the two germline ends. CDR1 is SGHTS and CDR2 is YDEGEE in the germline V gene. This CDR3 is 13 amino acids long. The CDR3 DNA is TGTGCCAGCAGCTTGGCAGGGTTTTTGGAGCAGTACTTC. As protein: CASSLAGFLEQYF.

This clone has just a few counts. This chain links TRBV4-1 with TRBJ1-1, with D uncertain. Germline values: CDR1 MGHRA, CDR2 YSYEKL. Trimming took off 3 bases at V and 2 bases at J, with 13 bases between the two ends. The CDR3 extends over 15 amino acids. The CDR3 reads CASSQPTKVNTEAFF. The DNA of the CDR3 is TGCGCCAGCAGCCAGCCGACAAAAGTAAACACTGAAGCTTTCTTT.

This chain uses TRBV9 with TRBJ2-7, with 8 bases lining up with TRBD2. The germline CDR1 and CDR2 sequences are SGDLS and YYNGEE. This CDR3 comprises 13 residues. J gave up 6 bases and V 3 bases, and 5 bases lay outside the gene matches. CDR3 coding DNA: TGTGCCAGCAGCGCCGGGACTAGGGGCGAGCAGTACTTC. This translates into CASSAGTRGEQYF.